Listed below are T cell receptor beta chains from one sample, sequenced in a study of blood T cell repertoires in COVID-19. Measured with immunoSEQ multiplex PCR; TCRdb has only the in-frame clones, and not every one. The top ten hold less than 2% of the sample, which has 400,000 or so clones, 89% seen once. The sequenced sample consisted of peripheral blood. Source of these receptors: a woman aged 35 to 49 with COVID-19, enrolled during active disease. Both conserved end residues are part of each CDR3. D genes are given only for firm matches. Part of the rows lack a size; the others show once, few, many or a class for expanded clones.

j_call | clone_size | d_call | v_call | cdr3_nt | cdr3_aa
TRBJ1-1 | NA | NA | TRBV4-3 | TGCGCCAGCAGCCAAGATCACGGGGGGATGAACACTGAAGCTTTCTTT | CASSQDHGGMNTEAFF
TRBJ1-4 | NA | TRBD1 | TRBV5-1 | TGCGCCAGCAAGGCTACCGGGACAGGGAGTGAAAAACTGTTTTTT | CASKATGTGSEKLFF
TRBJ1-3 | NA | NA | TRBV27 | TGTGCCAGCAGTTTCGGTCCCGGGGGCTCTGGAAACACCATATATTTT | CASSFGPGGSGNTIYF
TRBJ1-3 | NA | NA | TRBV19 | TGTGCCAGTAGTATAGGTGGACTCTGGAGAAACACCATATATTTT | CASSIGGLWRNTIYF
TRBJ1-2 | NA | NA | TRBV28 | TGTGCCAGCAATACTGGAGCTAACTATGGCTACACCTTC | CASNTGANYGYTF
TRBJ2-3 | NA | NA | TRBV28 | TGTGCCAGCAGACCTCGGAAAGGGACACAGGCGAATACGCAGTATTTT | CASRPRKGTQANTQYF
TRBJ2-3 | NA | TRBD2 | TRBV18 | TGTGCCAGCTCAATCCTACTAGCGGGGAAAGATACGCAGTATTTT | CASSILLAGKDTQYF
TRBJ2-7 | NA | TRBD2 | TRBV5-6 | TGTGCCAGCAGCTGGGGACTAGCCCACTACGAGCAGTACTTC | CASSWGLAHYEQYF
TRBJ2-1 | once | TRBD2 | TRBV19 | TGTGCCAGTAGTATAGTCGGGGCTAGCGGGAGTAATGAGCAGTTCTTC | CASSIVGASGSNEQFF
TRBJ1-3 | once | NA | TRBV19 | TGTGCCAGTAGTCCGCTCGGACAGACCTCTGGAAACACCATATATTTT | CASSPLGQTSGNTIYF
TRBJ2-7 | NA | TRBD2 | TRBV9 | TGTGCCAGCAGTGCAACGGGACTAGCGGGCCCTCGGAACTACGAGCAGTACTTC | CASSATGLAGPRNYEQYF
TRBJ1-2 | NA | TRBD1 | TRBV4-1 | TGCGCCAGCAGCCAAGGGGCCGGGACAGGGAGCTATGGCTACACCTTC | CASSQGAGTGSYGYTF
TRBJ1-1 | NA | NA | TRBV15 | TGTGCCACCAGCAGAGATTTAGGGAGTCTCTCTGAAGCTTTCTTT | CATSRDLGSLSEAFF
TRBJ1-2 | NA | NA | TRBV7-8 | TGTGCCAGCAGCCCCGGGGGTGCGGGGGGCGACTATGGCTACACCTTC | CASSPGGAGGDYGYTF
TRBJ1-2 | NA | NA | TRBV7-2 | TGTGCCAGCAGGCGGGACGTAGCTAACTATGGCTACACCTTC | CASRRDVANYGYTF
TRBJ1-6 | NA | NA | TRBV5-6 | TGTGCCAGCAGCTTGGATGGTGGCGGCTCACCCCTCCACTTT | CASSLDGGGSPLHF
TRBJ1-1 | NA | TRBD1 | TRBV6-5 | TGTGCCAGCATTCGAGTAACAGGGGACACTGAAGCTTTCTTT | CASIRVTGDTEAFF
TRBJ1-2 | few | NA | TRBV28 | TGTGCCAGCAGTTTATCGTATGGCTACACCTTC | CASSLSYGYTF
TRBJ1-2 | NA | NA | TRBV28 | TGTGCCAGCGGACTAACCGGGGCTAGAGGCTACACCTTC | CASGLTGARGYTF
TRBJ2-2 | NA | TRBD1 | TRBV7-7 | TGTGCTAGCAGCGCGAACCCAGGGGGAACGGGGGAGCTGTTTTTT | CASSANPGGTGELFF
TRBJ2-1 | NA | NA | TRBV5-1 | TGCGCCAGCAGCTTGGACAGCCCTATCTACAATGAGCAGTTCTTC | CASSLDSPIYNEQFF
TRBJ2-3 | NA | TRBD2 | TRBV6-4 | TGTGCCAGCAGGGAACTAGCGGGGGGCCGGGATACGCAGTATTTT | CASRELAGGRDTQYF
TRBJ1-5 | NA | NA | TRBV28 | TGTGCCAGCAAGGAGGGGCATGGACAGCCCCAGCATTTT | CASKEGHGQPQHF
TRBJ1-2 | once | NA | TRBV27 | TGTGCCAGCAGTTTAACCGGGAACTATGGCTACACCTTC | CASSLTGNYGYTF
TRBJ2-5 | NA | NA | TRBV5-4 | TGTGCCAGCAGCCCAAGGGGCCAGGAGACCCAGTACTTC | CASSPRGQETQYF
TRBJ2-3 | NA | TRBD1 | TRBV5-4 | TGTGCCAGCAGCCGAACCGGGACAGGGGGAGGTAGGACAGATACGCAGTATTTT | CASSRTGTGGGRTDTQYF
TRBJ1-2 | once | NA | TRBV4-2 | TGTGCCAGCAGCCAAGAAGTAGGGAGAGGCTACACCTTC | CASSQEVGRGYTF
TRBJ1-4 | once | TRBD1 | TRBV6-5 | TGTGCCAGCAGTAGGGGGCAGTTAACGAATGAAAAACTGTTTTTT | CASSRGQLTNEKLFF
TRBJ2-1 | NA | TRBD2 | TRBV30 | TGTGCCTGGAGCGGTAGCGGGAGCGGGATCTTC | CAWSGSGSGIF
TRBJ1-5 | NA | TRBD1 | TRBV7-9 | TGTGCCAGCAGCCCGGGACAGCTCAATCAGCCCCAGCATTTT | CASSPGQLNQPQHF
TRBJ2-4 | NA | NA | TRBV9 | TGTGCCAGCAGCGTAAGAGATCCATCGAACATTCAGTACTTC | CASSVRDPSNIQYF
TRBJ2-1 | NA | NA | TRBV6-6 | TGTGCCAGCAGTCTGGGACTCGCCAATGAGCAGTTCTTC | CASSLGLANEQFF
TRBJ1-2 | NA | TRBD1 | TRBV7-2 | TGTGCCAGCAACATACAGGGGACGAAACCCTATGGCTACACCTTC | CASNIQGTKPYGYTF
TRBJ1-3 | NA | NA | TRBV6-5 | TGTGCCAGCAGTTACAGGGAGCCCCCCTCTGGAAACACCATATATTTT | CASSYREPPSGNTIYF
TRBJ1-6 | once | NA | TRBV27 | TGTGCCAGCAGTTTAGGGGGGGGGATTAGCGATTCACCCCTCCACTTT | CASSLGGGISDSPLHF
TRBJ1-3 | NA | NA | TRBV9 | TGTGCCAGCAGCGTAGCCCCTGGAGACTCTGGAAACACCATATATTTT | CASSVAPGDSGNTIYF
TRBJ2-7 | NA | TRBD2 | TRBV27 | TGTGCCAGCAGTTTAACATGGCTAGCGGGGAGCTCCTACGAGCAGTACTTC | CASSLTWLAGSSYEQYF
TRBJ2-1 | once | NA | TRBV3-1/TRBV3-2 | TGTGCCAGCGGAACCCTAGCCCGCCCTACCTACAATGAGCAGTTCTTC | CASGTLARPTYNEQFF
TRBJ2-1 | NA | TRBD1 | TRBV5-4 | TGTGCCAGCAGCTTGGATTCTGAGGGGGCCGACAATGAGCAGTTCTTC | CASSLDSEGADNEQFF
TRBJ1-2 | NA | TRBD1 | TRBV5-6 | TGTGCCAGCAGCTTGGATATACAGGGGGCCCGTGGGTATGGCTACACCTTC | CASSLDIQGARGYGYTF
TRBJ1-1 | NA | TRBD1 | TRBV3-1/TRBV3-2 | TGTGCCAGCAGCCATACAGGGGAGGCTGAAGCTTTCTTT | CASSHTGEAEAFF
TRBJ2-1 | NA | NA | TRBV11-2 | TGTGCCAGCAGCCCCGGGGGGCGGGGTGGGAGCTCCTACAATGAGCAGTTCTTC | CASSPGGRGGSSYNEQFF
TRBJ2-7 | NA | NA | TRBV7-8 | TGTGCCAGCAGCTTAGAGGCGGGGGCCTCCTACGAGCAGTACTTC | CASSLEAGASYEQYF
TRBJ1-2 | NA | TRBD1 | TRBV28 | TGTGCCAGCAGTTTCCGGGACAGGGGCTTCGGCTACACCTTC | CASSFRDRGFGYTF
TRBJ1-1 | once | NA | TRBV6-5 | TGTGCCAGCAGTTTAAGGGGTTCCCCCACTGAAGCTTTCTTT | CASSLRGSPTEAFF
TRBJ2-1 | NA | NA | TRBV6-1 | TGTGCCAGCAGTGAATGGGGCATTAGCTCCTACAATGAGCAGTTCTTC | CASSEWGISSYNEQFF
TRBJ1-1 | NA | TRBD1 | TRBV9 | TGTGCCAGCACAGGGGGGACCCCGATGAACACTGAAGCTTTCTTT | CASTGGTPMNTEAFF
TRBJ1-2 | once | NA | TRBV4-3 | TGCGCCAGCAGCCAAGATTATGGCAGGGACTATGGCTACACCTTC | CASSQDYGRDYGYTF
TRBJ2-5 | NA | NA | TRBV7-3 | TGTGCCAGCAGCTCCCCGGGGGCGGGGGTCCAAGAGACCCAGTACTTC | CASSSPGAGVQETQYF
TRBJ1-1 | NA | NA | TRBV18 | TGTGCCAGCTCACCACCGCCAGCGGGGAACACTGAAGCTTTCTTT | CASSPPPAGNTEAFF
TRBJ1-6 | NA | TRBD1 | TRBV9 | TGTGCCAGCAGAGACCAGGGACAGGGATCCAATTCACCCCTCCACTTT | CASRDQGQGSNSPLHF
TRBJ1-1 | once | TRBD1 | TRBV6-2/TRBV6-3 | TGTGCCAGCAGTTACTCGGGGACAGGGCGGAAAGCTTTCTTT | CASSYSGTGRKAFF
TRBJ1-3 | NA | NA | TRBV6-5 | TGTGCCAGCAGCCTAGTTAGCTCTGGAAACACCATATATTTT | CASSLVSSGNTIYF